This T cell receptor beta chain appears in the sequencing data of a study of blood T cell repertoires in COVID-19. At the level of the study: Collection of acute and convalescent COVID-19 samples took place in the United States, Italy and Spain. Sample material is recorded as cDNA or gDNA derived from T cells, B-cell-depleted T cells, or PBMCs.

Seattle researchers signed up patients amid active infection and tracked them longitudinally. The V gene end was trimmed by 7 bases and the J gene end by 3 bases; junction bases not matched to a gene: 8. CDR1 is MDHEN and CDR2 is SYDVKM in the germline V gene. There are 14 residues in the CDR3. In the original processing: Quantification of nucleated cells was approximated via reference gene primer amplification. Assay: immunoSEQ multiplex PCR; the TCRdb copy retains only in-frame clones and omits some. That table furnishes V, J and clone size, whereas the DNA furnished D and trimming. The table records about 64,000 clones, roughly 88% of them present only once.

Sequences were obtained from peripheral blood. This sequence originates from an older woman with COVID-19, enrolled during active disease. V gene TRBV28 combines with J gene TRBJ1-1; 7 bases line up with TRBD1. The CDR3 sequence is CASTPTGRHTEAFF. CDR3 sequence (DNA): TGTGCCAGCACCCCGACAGGGAGGCACACTGAAGCTTTCTTT.